Below are 29 T cell receptor beta chains sequenced from a single sample in a study of blood T cell repertoires in COVID-19. Sequencing used immunoSEQ multiplex PCR; TCRdb keeps in-frame clones, though not all of them. The repertoire holds about 180,000 clones, 87% seen once, with about 1.6% in the top ten. Material for sequencing was peripheral blood. The receptors were gathered from a woman aged 45-60 years with acute or convalescent COVID-19.

A few counts support this clone. V usage is TRBV25-1 and J usage is TRBJ1-1; 9 bases agree with TRBD1. Germline CDR1 MGHDK, CDR2 SYGVNS. The trim removed 5 bases at V and 0 bases at J, leaving 10 bases unmatched. The CDR3 has 17 amino acids. The chain's CDR3 is CASSPGTGILMNTEAFF. CDR3 in DNA: TGTGCCAGCAGTCCGGGGACAGGGATTCTCATGAACACTGAAGCTTTCTTT.

In its sample, this clone was seen a few times. V usage is TRBV5-4 and J usage is TRBJ2-7, with D possibly TRBD1 on 5 matching bases. The CDR3 spans 12 residues. CDR1 SGHNT and CDR2 YYREEE come from the germline V gene (reference sequence). Trimming removed 3 bases at V and 6 bases at J, with 10 bases between. CDR3 nucleotides: TGTGCCAGCAGCTCAGACAGTTCCGAGCAGTACTTC. Translating gives CASSSDSSEQYF.

In nucleotides, the CDR3 is TGCAGCGTTGGGGGACAGGGCGGCACAGATACGCAGTATTTT. This gives the protein CSVGGQGGTDTQYF. V is TRBV29-1 and J is TRBJ2-3, with 9 bases fitting TRBD1. J lost 1 base, V lost 4 bases, and 3 bases had no gene match. Germline V gene lookup returns CDR1 SQVTM and CDR2 ANQGSEA. The CDR3 runs 14 residues.

As for this clone: Different DNA sequences within this sample yield the same CDR3. V gene TRBV19 combines with J gene TRBJ2-1, with TRBD2 matching 9 bases. The V and J ends lost 1 base and 3 bases, in that order; junction bases with no gene match: 1. The CDR3 loop spans 15 amino acids. The V gene's germline CDR1 is LNHDA and CDR2 SQIVND (reference sequence). In nucleotides, the CDR3 is TGTGCCAGTAGTATAGGACTAGCGGTCTACAATGAGCAGTTCTTC. Amino acids: CASSIGLAVYNEQFF.

The chain has TRBV6-6 and TRBJ1-6; TRBD1 matches at 8 bases. Germline loops: CDR1 MNHNY, CDR2 SVGAGI (reference sequence). Germline trimming cut 5 bases from V and 13 bases from J; bases unmatched to any gene: 19. The CDR3 consists of 17 residues. The chain's CDR3 is CASSQSRDRRSITPLHF. The CDR3 DNA follows: TGTGCCAGCAGTCAATCCCGGGACAGGAGATCCATTACGCCCCTCCACTTT.

The chain joins TRBV4-3 to TRBJ2-7, with TRBD1 matching over 8 bases. Per the germline V gene, CDR1 is LGHNA and CDR2 is YSLEER. V shed 4 bases and J 3 bases; nucleotides not matched to a gene: 8. The CDR3 contains 15 residues. CDR3 bases: TGCGCCAGCAGCCTTCAATCGACAGGGGTCTACGAGCAGTACTTC. Amino acid sequence: CASSLQSTGVYEQYF.

V gene TRBV6-2 or TRBV6-3 combines with J gene TRBJ1-2; 9 bases match TRBD1. This CDR3 is 16 amino acids long. Germline CDR1 is MNHEY and CDR2 is SVGEGT. V shed 2 bases, J shed 7 bases, and the junction held 11 bases outside the gene matches. In DNA form, the CDR3 reads TGTGCCAGCAGTTACCCGGGACAGGGAATGTCTGTTGGCTACACCTTC. Protein sequence: CASSYPGQGMSVGYTF.

J is TRBJ1-3 and V is TRBV9, with TRBD1 matching 7 bases. CDR3 length equals 15 residues. Germline CDR1 SGDLS, CDR2 YYNGEE. V shed 0 bases and J 4 bases; nucleotides not matched to a gene: 4. Here the CDR3 reads CASSVGQGLGNTIYF. The CDR3, as DNA: TGTGCCAGCAGCGTAGGACAGGGTTTGGGAAACACCATATATTTT.

The rearrangement uses TRBV3-1 (or the pseudogene TRBV3-2) and TRBJ1-1; D remains unclear. This CDR3 comprises 15 residues. Germline V gene lookup returns CDR1 LGHDT and CDR2 YNNKEL (reference sequence). V lost 4 bases, J lost 2 bases, and 14 bases lay in between. The CDR3 DNA is TGTGCCAGCAGCCCCAGGCGAGGGTTAAACACTGAAGCTTTCTTT. Translating gives CASSPRRGLNTEAFF.

The chain employs TRBV2 and TRBJ1-3; a possible D gene is TRBD1 (5 bases). The CDR3 has 14 amino acids. Germline V CDR1 and CDR2: SNHLY, FYNNEI. Between the trimmed V and J ends, which lost 6 bases and 0 bases, there was a span of 9 bases. In nucleotides, the CDR3 is TGTGCCAGCAGGGGGCAGAGCTCTGGAAACACCATATATTTT. This gives the protein CASRGQSSGNTIYF.

The chain carries TRBV3-1 (or the pseudogene TRBV3-2) and TRBJ1-3, with 9 positions matching TRBD1. Per germline, CDR1 LGHDT and CDR2 YNNKEL (reference sequence). This CDR3 has 17 residues. V lost 2 bases to trimming and J lost 2 bases; unmatched junction nucleotides: 7. CDR3 nucleotide sequence: TGTGCCAGCAGCCAAAGCGACAGGGGGACTCCTGGAAACACCATATATTTT. Protein product: CASSQSDRGTPGNTIYF.

This chain uses TRBV7-2 with TRBJ1-1; D is uncertain. The CDR3 covers 14 residues. Germline V gives CDR1 SGHTA, CDR2 FQGNSA. V gave up 0 bases and J gave up 1 base, with 6 bases separating them. CDR3 in amino acids: CASSLAPENTEAFF. In DNA, the CDR3 is TGTGCCAGCAGCTTAGCCCCAGAGAACACTGAAGCTTTCTTT.

The CDR3, as DNA: TGTGCCTGCGGACAGGAGGGACATCAGCCCCAGCATTTT. This gives the protein CACGQEGHQPQHF. The chain employs TRBV30 and TRBJ1-5; 7 bases agree with TRBD1. With V trimmed by 6 bases and J by 5 bases, 7 bases remained unmatched. This CDR3 contains 13 residues. CDR1 is GTSNPN and CDR2 is SVGIG in the germline V gene (reference sequence).

V usage is TRBV20-1 and J usage is TRBJ2-3, with TRBD2 matching over 11 bases. V lost 3 bases to trimming and J lost 6 bases; unmatched junction nucleotides: 11. This CDR3 has 16 amino acids. In germline, CDR1 is DFQATT, CDR2 SNEGSKA (reference sequence). The CDR3 bases are TGCAGTGCTAGTACGGTAGCGGGGGGGCCATCGGATACGCAGTATTTT. This gives the protein CSASTVAGGPSDTQYF.

The V and J genes are TRBV7-6 and TRBJ1-5; 9 nucleotides agree with TRBD1. J lost 7 bases, V lost 2 bases, and 3 bases had no gene match. The CDR3 consists of 14 residues. Germline-derived CDR1 and CDR2 are SGHVS and FNYEAQ. The CDR3 nucleotides are TGTGCCAGCAGCTTACCCGGGACAGGGCAGCCCCAGCATTTT. It encodes CASSLPGTGQPQHF.

The chain links TRBV7-2 to TRBJ1-3; the D is unclear. The V end was cut by 3 bases, the J end by 0 bases, with 15 bases between. This CDR3 is 17 amino acids long. Per germline, CDR1 SGHTA and CDR2 FQGNSA. The CDR3 protein is CASSLGSFQSSGNTIYF. The DNA for the CDR3 is TGTGCCAGCAGCTTGGGTAGCTTTCAAAGCTCTGGAAACACCATATATTTT.

The chain carries TRBV29-1 and TRBJ2-2, with 10 bases lining up with TRBD1. CDR1 and CDR2 (germline): SQVTM, ANQGSEA. There are 15 residues in the CDR3. V shed 0 bases and J 5 bases; nucleotides not matched to a gene: 3. CDR3 nucleotides: TGCAGCGTTGAAGATGACAGGGGGCGGACCGGGGAGCTGTTTTTT. This encodes CSVEDDRGRTGELFF.

The chain combines TRBV4-3 with TRBJ1-1; D is ambiguous. V gave up 1 base and J gave up 1 base, with 4 bases separating them. Germline CDR1 is LGHNA and CDR2 is YSLEER. The CDR3 is 13 residues long. This CDR3 reads CASSQGGNTEAFF. DNA of the CDR3: TGCGCCAGCAGCCAAGGAGGGAACACTGAAGCTTTCTTT.

The CDR3 DNA reads as TGTGCCAGCAGCCAGGGACAGGGGCTGGGTAGCCAAGAGACCCAGTACTTC. Protein product: CASSQGQGLGSQETQYF. The J gene is TRBJ2-5, the V gene TRBV4-2; the match to TRBD1 covers 10 bases. Trimming at V came to 3 bases and at J to 1 base, leaving 8 bases not matched to a gene. CDR1 is LGHNA and CDR2 is YNFKEQ in the germline V gene. CDR3 length: 17 residues.

V and J are TRBV20-1 and TRBJ1-2; TRBD1 might be the D (6 bases). Trimming took 6 bases from V and 7 from J, leaving 9 bases between them. The CDR3 covers 10 residues. CDR1 DFQATT and CDR2 SNEGSKA come from the germline V gene (reference sequence). This chain's CDR3 is CSAPGVGYTF. For the CDR3, the DNA is TGCAGTGCGCCAGGGGTTGGCTACACCTTC.

CDR3 nucleotides: TGTGCCAGCAGCTTGGCGGGGTCCTCTTGGGGCTACACCTTC. Its protein is CASSLAGSSWGYTF. V usage is TRBV5-5 and J usage is TRBJ1-2; D not resolved. Germline V lookup: CDR1 SGHKS, CDR2 YYEKEE (reference sequence). V gave up 0 bases and J gave up 8 bases, with 14 bases separating them. The CDR3 has 14 residues.

The chain uses TRBV5-4 and TRBJ2-3; weak D call: TRBD1 (5 bases). Germline-derived CDR1 and CDR2 are SGHNT and YYREEE (reference sequence). V was clipped by 3 bases and J by 1 base, with 9 bases between them. This CDR3 spans 14 amino acids. The CDR3, as DNA: TGTGCCAGCAGCTATGGACACCGCACAGATACGCAGTATTTT. Its protein product is CASSYGHRTDTQYF.

CDR3 residues: CASSTYREGNEQYF. The CDR3, as DNA: TGTGCCAGCAGCACTTACAGGGAGGGGAACGAGCAGTACTTC. The gene calls are TRBV7-2 and TRBJ2-7; D may be TRBD2 (7 bases). This CDR3 region has 14 residues. V shed 5 bases and J shed 5 bases, with 16 bases lying between them. Germline V lookup: CDR1 SGHTA, CDR2 FQGNSA.

The V and J genes are TRBV2 and TRBJ1-2; no definite D call. V was pared by 1 base and J by 4 bases, with 10 bases between. This CDR3 contains 14 residues. CDR1 and CDR2 from the germline V gene are SNHLY and FYNNEI. Here the CDR3 reads CASSEDIVFYGYTF. The DNA for the CDR3 is TGTGCCAGCAGTGAAGACATTGTTTTCTATGGCTACACCTTC.

By sample fraction, this clone is medium-sized. The rearrangement joins TRBV30 to TRBJ2-1, with TRBD1 identical over 10 bases. The J segment lost 4 bases and the V segment lost 0 bases, leaving 9 bases of the junction unmatched. Germline V lookup: CDR1 GTSNPN, CDR2 SVGIG (reference sequence). CDR3 length: 17 amino acids. The CDR3 bases are TGTGCCTGGAGTGTAAAGGAGACAGGGGGCCTATACAATGAGCAGTTCTTC. This encodes CAWSVKETGGLYNEQFF.

The genes are TRBV28 and TRBJ1-5, with TRBD1 matching 8 bases. This CDR3 has 15 amino acids. CDR1 is MDHEN, CDR2 SYDVKM, per germline. The V and J ends lost 7 bases and 1 base, in that order; junction bases with no gene match: 6. The CDR3 DNA reads as TGTGCCAGCAAACTCAGGGGGCGCAGCAATCAGCCCCAGCATTTT. It encodes CASKLRGRSNQPQHF.

V usage is TRBV18 and J usage is TRBJ2-7, with a possible D match to TRBD2 (7 bases). V was trimmed by 2 bases and J by 3 bases, leaving 26 bases between them. The CDR3 has 19 residues. The germline CDR1 and CDR2 sequences are KGHSH and LQKENI. DNA for the CDR3: TGTGCCAGCTCACCAGTTATTGCGGGAGAGGGGGAACTTCGCTACGAGCAGTACTTC. This sequence encodes CASSPVIAGEGELRYEQYF.

The chain joins TRBV24-1 to TRBJ2-2; tentative D call: TRBD2 (6 bases). Germline CDR1 reads KGHDR; CDR2 reads SFDVKD. There are 15 residues in the CDR3. Trimming removed 0 bases from V and 7 bases from J, with 11 bases in between. The CDR3: CATSDLQLAGGELFF. DNA of the CDR3: TGTGCCACCAGTGATTTGCAACTAGCCGGCGGGGAGCTGTTTTTT.

The J gene is TRBJ2-7, the V gene TRBV7-8, with 16 bases identical to TRBD2. The germline gives CDR1 SGHVS, CDR2 FQNEAQ. J gave up 6 bases and V 3 bases, and 5 bases lay outside the gene matches. This CDR3 contains 16 residues. The DNA of the CDR3 is TGTGCCAGCAGCTTGGGACTAGCGGGAGGGACGGCCGAGCAGTACTTC. It specifies CASSLGLAGGTAEQYF.